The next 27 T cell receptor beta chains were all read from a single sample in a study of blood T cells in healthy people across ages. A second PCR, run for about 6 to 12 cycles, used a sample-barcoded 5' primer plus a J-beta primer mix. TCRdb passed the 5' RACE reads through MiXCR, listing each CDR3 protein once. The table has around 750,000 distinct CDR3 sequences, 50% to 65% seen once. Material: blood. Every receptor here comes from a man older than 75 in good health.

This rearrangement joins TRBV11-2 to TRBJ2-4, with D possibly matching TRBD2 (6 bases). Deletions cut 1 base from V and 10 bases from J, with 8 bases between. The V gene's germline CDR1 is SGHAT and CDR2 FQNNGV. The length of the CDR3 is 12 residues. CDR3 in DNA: TGTGCCAGCAGCTTAGGCGGGATTATTCAGTACTTC. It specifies CASSLGGIIQYF.

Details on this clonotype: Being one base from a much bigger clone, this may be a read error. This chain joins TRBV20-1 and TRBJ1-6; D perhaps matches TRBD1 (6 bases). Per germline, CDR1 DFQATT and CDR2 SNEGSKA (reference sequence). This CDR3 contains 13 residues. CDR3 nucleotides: TGCGGTGCTAGACGGACAGTTATTTCACCCCTCCACTTT. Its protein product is CGARRTVISPLHF.

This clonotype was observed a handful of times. This chain's CDR3 is CASSLSGTGQETQYF. Here the CDR3 DNA reads TGCGCCAGCAGCTTATCCGGGACAGGACAAGAGACCCAGTACTTC. The J gene is TRBJ2-5, the V gene TRBV5-1; 8 bases are a match to TRBD1. The CDR3 contains 15 residues. Losses at the gene ends were 2 bases for V and 2 bases for J; bases not matched to a gene: 5. CDR1 is SGHRS, CDR2 YFSETQ, per germline.

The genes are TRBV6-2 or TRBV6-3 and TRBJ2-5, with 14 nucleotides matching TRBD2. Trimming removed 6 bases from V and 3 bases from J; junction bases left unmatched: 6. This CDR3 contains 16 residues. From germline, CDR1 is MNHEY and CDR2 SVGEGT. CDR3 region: CASSRWTSGRKETQYF. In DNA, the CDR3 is TGTGCCAGCAGCCGCTGGACTAGCGGGAGGAAAGAGACCCAGTACTTC.

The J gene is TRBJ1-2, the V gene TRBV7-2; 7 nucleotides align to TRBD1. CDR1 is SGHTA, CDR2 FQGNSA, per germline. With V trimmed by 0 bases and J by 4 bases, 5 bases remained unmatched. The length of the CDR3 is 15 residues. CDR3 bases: TGTGCCAGCAGCTTAGCCTCGGGACAGATCTATGGCTACACCTTC. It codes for CASSLASGQIYGYTF.

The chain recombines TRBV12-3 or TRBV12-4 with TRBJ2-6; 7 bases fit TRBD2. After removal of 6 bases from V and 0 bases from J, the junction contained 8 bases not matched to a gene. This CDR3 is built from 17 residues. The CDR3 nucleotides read TGTGCCAGCAGAAAGGCGGGCGGGGGCTCTGGGGCCAACGTCCTGACTTTC. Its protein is CASRKAGGGSGANVLTF.

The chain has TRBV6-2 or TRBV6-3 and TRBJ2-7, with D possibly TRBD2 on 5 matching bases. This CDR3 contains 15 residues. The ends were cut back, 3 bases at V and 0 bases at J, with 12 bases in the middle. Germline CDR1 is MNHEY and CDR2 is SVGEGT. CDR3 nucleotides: TGTGCCAGCAGTTATGGTGGGAGTATCTCCTACGAGCAGTACTTC. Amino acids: CASSYGGSISYEQYF.

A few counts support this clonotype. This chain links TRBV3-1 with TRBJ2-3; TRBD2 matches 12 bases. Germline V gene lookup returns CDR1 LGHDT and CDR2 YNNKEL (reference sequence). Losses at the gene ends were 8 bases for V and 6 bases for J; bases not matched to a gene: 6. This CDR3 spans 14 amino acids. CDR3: CASLPSGREDTQYF. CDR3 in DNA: TGTGCCAGCCTACCTAGCGGGAGGGAGGATACGCAGTATTTT.

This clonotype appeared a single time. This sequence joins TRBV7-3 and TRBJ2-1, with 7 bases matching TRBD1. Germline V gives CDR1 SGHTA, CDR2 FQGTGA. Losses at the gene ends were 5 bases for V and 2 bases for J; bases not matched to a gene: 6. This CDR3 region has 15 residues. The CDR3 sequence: CASSPSTGTYNEQFF. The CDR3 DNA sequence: TGTGCCAGCAGCCCCTCGACAGGGACCTACAATGAGCAGTTCTTC.

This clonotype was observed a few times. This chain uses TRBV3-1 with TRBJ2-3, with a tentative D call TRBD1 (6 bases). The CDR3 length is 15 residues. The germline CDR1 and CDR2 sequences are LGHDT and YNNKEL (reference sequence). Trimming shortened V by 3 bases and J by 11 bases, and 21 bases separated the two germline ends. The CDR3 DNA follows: TGTGCCAGCAGCCAGGCCGGGACACCACGGACCGTGCAGTATTTT. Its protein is CASSQAGTPRTVQYF.

The CDR3 DNA reads TGCGCCAGCAGCTCCCCACCGGGACAGGGTGGTTTTGAGGACGAGCAGTACTTC. Its translation is CASSSPPGQGGFEDEQYF. V is TRBV5-1 and J is TRBJ2-5; TRBD1 matches 9 bases. The J call may be wrong; the DNA end is better matched by TRBJ2-7. Germline V gene lookup returns CDR1 SGHRS and CDR2 YFSETQ. The CDR3 contains 18 residues.

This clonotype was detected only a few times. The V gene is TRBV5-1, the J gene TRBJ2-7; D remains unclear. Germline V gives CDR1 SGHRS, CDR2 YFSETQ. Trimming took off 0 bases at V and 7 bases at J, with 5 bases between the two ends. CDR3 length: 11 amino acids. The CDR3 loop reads CASSLAAEQYF. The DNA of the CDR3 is TGCGCCAGCAGCTTGGCCGCTGAGCAGTACTTC.

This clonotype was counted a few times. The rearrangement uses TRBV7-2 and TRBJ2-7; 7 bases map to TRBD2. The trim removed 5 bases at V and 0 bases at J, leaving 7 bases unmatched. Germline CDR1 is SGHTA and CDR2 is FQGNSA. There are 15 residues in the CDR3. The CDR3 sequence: CASSTRGGSSYEQYF. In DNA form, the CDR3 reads TGTGCCAGCAGCACCCGGGGAGGGAGCTCCTACGAGCAGTACTTC.

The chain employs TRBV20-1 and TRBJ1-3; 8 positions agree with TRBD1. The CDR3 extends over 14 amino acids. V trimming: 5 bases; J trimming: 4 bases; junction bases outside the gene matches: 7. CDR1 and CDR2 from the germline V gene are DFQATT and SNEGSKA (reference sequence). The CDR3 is CSALDRGGGNTIYF. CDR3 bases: TGCAGTGCTCTCGACAGGGGCGGAGGAAACACCATATATTTT.

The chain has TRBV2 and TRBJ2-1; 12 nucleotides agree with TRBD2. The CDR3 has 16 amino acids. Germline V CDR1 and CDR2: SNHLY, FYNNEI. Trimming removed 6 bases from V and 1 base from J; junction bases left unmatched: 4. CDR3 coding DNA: TGTGCCAGCAGCCAGACTAGCGGGGGTTCCTACAATGAGCAGTTCTTC. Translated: CASSQTSGGSYNEQFF.

The CDR3 bases are TGTGCCAGCAGCTCCACCCCGGCCTTCAGCGGGCTAGGCCGGTCCTACGAGCAGTACTTC. Translation gives CASSSTPAFSGLGRSYEQYF. The V and J genes are TRBV7-2 and TRBJ2-7; a possible D gene is TRBD2 (6 bases). Germline CDR1 is SGHTA and CDR2 is FQGNSA. The V end lost 4 bases, the J end lost 1 base, and 29 bases lay between the germline ends. The CDR3 spans 20 residues.

CDR3 region: CASSQDKREVSYEQYF. The CDR3 DNA sequence: TGTGCCAGCAGCCAAGATAAGCGGGAGGTCTCCTACGAGCAGTACTTC. The rearrangement uses TRBV14 and TRBJ2-7; 9 bases fit TRBD2. Unmatched junction bases numbered 3, after V lost 0 bases and J lost 0 bases. The V gene's germline CDR1 is SGHDN and CDR2 FVKESK. This CDR3 spans 16 amino acids.

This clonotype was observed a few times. The CDR3 DNA reads TGTGCCAGCAGCTTGGCGCGACCTTACAATGAGCAGTTCTTC. Its protein is CASSLARPYNEQFF. The chain is built from TRBV5-8 and TRBJ2-1; no clear D. Germline CDR1 SGHTS, CDR2 YDEGEE. Trimming removed 0 bases at V and 4 bases at J, with 8 bases between. This CDR3 contains 14 residues.

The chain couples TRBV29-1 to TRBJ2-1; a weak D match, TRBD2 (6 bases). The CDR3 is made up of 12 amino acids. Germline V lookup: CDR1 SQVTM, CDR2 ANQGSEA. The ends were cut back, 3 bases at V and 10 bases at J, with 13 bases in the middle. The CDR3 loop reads CSVERGREEQFF. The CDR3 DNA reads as TGCAGCGTTGAGCGGGGTCGGGAGGAGCAGTTCTTC.

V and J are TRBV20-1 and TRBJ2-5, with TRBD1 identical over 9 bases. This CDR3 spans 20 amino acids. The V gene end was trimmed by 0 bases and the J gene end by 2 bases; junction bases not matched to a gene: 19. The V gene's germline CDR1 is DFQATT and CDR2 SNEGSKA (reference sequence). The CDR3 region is CSARDNGGEIRQGVQETQYF. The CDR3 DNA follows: TGCAGTGCTAGAGATAATGGGGGGGAGATTCGACAGGGGGTACAAGAGACCCAGTACTTC.

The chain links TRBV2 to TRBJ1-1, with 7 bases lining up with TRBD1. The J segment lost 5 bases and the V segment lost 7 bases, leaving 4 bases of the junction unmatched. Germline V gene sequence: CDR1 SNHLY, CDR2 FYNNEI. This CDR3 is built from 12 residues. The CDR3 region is CASTIQGTEAFF. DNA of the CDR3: TGTGCCAGCACGATACAGGGGACTGAAGCTTTCTTT.

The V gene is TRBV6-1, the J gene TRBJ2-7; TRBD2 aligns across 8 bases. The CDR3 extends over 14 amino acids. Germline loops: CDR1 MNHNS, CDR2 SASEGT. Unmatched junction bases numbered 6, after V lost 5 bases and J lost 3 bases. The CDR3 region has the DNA TGTGCCAGCAGTCCGAGCGGGAGAGGCTACGAGCAGTACTTC. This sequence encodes CASSPSGRGYEQYF.

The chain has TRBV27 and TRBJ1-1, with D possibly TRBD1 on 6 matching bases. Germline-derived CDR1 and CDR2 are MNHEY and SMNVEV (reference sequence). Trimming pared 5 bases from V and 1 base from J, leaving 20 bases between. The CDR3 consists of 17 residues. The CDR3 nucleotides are TGTGCCAGCAGTCGTATTGACTCCGGAGGGGGGAACACTGAAGCTTTCTTT. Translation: CASSRIDSGGGNTEAFF.

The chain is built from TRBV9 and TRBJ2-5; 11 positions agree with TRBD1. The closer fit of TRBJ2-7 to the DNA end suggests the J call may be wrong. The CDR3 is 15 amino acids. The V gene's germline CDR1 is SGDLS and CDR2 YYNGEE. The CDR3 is CASSAVKGQGGEQYF. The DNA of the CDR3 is TGTGCCAGCAGCGCAGTAAAGGGACAGGGGGGCGAGCAGTACTTC.

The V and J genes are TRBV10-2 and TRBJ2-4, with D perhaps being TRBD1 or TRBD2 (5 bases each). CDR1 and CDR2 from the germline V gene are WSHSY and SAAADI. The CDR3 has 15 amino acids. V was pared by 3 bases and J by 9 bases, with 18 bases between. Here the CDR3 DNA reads TGCGCCAGCAGTGACCTATCGGGACGGGGTAGCATTCAGTACTTC. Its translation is CASSDLSGRGSIQYF.

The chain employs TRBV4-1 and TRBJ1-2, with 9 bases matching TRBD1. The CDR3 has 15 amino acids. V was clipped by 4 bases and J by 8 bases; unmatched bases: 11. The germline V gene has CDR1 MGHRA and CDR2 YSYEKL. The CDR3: CASSREEQGAGGYTF. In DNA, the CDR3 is TGCGCCAGCAGCCGGGAGGAACAGGGGGCCGGAGGCTACACCTTC.

The CDR3 nucleotides read TGTGCCAGCAGCGTAGTTAAGGGGGGACTAGCGGGACCACCCTCCTACAATGAGCAGTTCTTC. It is translated as CASSVVKGGLAGPPSYNEQFF. The V gene is TRBV9, the J gene TRBJ2-1; TRBD2 matches at 13 bases. V gave up 0 bases and J gave up 0 bases; unmatched junction bases: 12. Germline assignment: CDR1 SGDLS and CDR2 YYNGEE. The CDR3 length is 21 residues.